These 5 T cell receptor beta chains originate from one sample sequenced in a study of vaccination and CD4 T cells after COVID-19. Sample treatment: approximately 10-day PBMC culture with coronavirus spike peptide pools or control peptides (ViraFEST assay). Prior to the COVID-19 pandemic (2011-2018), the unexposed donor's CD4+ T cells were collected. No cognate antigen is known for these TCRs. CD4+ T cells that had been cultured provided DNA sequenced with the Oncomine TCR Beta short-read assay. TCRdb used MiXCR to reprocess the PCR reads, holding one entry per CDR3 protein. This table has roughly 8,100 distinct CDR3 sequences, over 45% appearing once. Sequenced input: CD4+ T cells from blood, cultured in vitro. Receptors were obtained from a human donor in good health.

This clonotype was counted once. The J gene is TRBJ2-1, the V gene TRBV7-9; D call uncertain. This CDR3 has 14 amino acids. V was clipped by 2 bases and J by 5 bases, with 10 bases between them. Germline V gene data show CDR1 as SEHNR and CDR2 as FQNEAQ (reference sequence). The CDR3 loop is CASSLLNGNNEQFF. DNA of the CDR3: TGTGCCAGCAGCTTATTGAACGGAAACAATGAGCAGTTCTTC.

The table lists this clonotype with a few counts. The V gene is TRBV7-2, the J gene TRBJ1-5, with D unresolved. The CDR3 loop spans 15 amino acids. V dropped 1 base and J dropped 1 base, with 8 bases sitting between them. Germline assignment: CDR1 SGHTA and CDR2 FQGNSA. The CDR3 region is CASSLDLWSNQPQHF. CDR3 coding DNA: TGTGCCAGCAGCTTAGATCTGTGGAGCAATCAGCCCCAGCATTTT.

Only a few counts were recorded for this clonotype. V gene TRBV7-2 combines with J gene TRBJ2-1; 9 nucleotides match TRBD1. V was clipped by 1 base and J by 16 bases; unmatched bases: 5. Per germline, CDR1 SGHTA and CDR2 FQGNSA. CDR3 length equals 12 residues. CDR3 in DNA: TGTGCCAGCAGCTTAGATTGGACAGGGGCTTTCTTC. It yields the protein CASSLDWTGAFF.

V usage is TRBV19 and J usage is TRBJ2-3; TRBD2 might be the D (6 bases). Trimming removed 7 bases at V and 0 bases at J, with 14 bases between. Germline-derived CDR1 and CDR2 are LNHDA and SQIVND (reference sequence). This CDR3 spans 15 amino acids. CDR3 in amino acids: CASMRDSASTDTQYF. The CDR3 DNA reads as TGTGCCAGTATGAGGGACTCGGCAAGCACAGATACGCAGTATTTT.

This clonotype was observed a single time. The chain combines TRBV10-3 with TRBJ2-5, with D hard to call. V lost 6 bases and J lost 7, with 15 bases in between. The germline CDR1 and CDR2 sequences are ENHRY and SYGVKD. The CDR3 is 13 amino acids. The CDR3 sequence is CAISDLLDGTQYF. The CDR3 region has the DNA TGTGCCATCAGCGATCTCCTGGACGGGACCCAGTACTTC.